The 12 T cell receptor beta chains given below trace back to one sample, sequenced in a study of T-cell memory formation after mild COVID-19. TCRdb analysed the 5' RACE reads with MiXCR anew, one entry per CDR3 protein. The sample includes some 260,000 distinct CDR3 sequences, around 15% of them seen just once. Sample: PBMCs or a T cell subset sorted from them (not recorded which). The receptors come from a man between 18 and 35 years old who had mild COVID-19 (a few samples of this study predate the infection). Cell type and time point are not known.

The chain is built from TRBV14 and TRBJ1-2; 10 nucleotides agree with TRBD1. Germline-derived CDR1 and CDR2 are SGHDN and FVKESK. The CDR3 runs to 14 residues. V trimming: 3 bases; J trimming: 6 bases; junction bases outside the gene matches: 4. Here the CDR3 DNA reads TGTGCCAGCAGCCACCGGGACAGGGGCAATGGCTACACCTTC. Translated, it gives CASSHRDRGNGYTF.

This clonotype was observed a handful of times. The V and J genes are TRBV20-1 and TRBJ1-5; D ambiguous. Germline CDR1 DFQATT, CDR2 SNEGSKA (reference sequence). CDR3 length: 18 residues. V lost 5 bases to trimming and J lost 0 bases, with 23 bases between them. The CDR3, as DNA: TGCAGTGCTCCGCTCGGAGGGCCAGTGAAATATAGCAATCAGCCCCAGCATTTT. Translation: CSAPLGGPVKYSNQPQHF.

The chain combines TRBV12-3 or TRBV12-4 with TRBJ2-5, with TRBD1 matching 7 bases. This CDR3 region has 14 residues. Losses at the gene ends were 8 bases for V and 0 bases for J; bases not matched to a gene: 6. As DNA, the CDR3 is TGTGCCAGCGGGGACAGCATGGACCAAGAGACCCAGTACTTC. This codes for CASGDSMDQETQYF.

The rearrangement links TRBV11-2 to TRBJ1-2, with D possibly matching TRBD1 (6 bases). Germline loops: CDR1 SGHAT, CDR2 FQNNGV. CDR3 length: 14 residues. Between the trimmed V and J ends, which lost 1 base and 5 bases, there was a span of 11 bases. The CDR3 loop is CASSLGGARYGYTF. DNA for the CDR3: TGTGCCAGCAGCTTAGGGGGGGCTCGGTATGGCTACACCTTC. The variable domain in full, with the rest retrieved from reference TRBV11-2 and TRBJ1-2, is EAGVAQSPRYKIIEKRQSVAFWCNPISGHATLYWYQQILGQGPKLLIQFQNNGVVDDSQLPKDRFSAERLKGVDSTLKIQPAKLEDSAVYLCASSLGGARYGYTFGSGTRLTVV.

The sample holds a few counts of this clonotype. The V gene is TRBV3-1, the J gene TRBJ1-2; 9 nucleotides line up with TRBD1. The germline gives CDR1 LGHDT, CDR2 YNNKEL (reference sequence). This CDR3 has 16 amino acids. The V gene end was trimmed by 5 bases and the J gene end by 8 bases; junction bases not matched to a gene: 15. The CDR3 sequence: CASSTGTGTVNRGYTF. CDR3 in DNA: TGTGCCAGCAGCACCGGGACAGGGACCGTCAATAGAGGCTACACCTTC.

This chain connects TRBV20-1 to TRBJ1-4, with TRBD1 identical over 7 bases. There are 17 residues in the CDR3. Trimming took 0 bases from V and 8 from J; bases not matched to a gene: 15. CDR1 and CDR2 (germline): DFQATT, SNEGSKA (reference sequence). CDR3 protein: CSARDRQGGGYTEKLFF. In DNA form, the CDR3 reads TGCAGTGCTAGAGATAGACAGGGAGGGGGATATACAGAAAAACTGTTTTTT.

A word on this clonotype: This CDR3 fails to terminate in the conserved phenylalanine or tryptophan, so it likely reflects a read error. The DNA is left out, because the CDR3 cannot be placed on it with certainty; the CDR3 is given as TCRdb lists it. This chain joins TRBV12-3 or TRBV12-4 and TRBJ1-2; the listed D gene, TRBD1, was not tested against the DNA. The CDR3 totals 12 residues, both ends included. CDR3 amino acids: CASSRDSGAQAL.

This clonotype was seen a handful of times. The V gene is TRBV20-1, the J gene TRBJ2-7; 10 bases map to TRBD1. The CDR3 has 13 amino acids. V shed 5 bases and J 1 base; nucleotides not matched to a gene: 2. CDR1 is DFQATT and CDR2 is SNEGSKA in the germline V gene (reference sequence). The CDR3 here is CSAQGQGSYEQYF. In nucleotides, the CDR3 is TGCAGTGCTCAGGGACAGGGGTCCTACGAGCAGTACTTC.

The rearrangement links TRBV2 to TRBJ1-2, with 9 bases fitting TRBD1. In germline, CDR1 is SNHLY, CDR2 FYNNEI. V lost 6 bases, J lost 4 bases, and 6 bases stayed unmatched. This CDR3 spans 14 amino acids. The CDR3 DNA reads TGTGCCAGCAGGACAGGGGGAGTTGGCTATGGCTACACCTTC. It codes for CASRTGGVGYGYTF.

This clonotype was seen a few times. V gene TRBV5-4 combines with J gene TRBJ2-3; D might be TRBD1 (5 bases). Germline values: CDR1 SGHNT, CDR2 YYREEE (reference sequence). This CDR3 has 14 amino acids. V was pared by 4 bases and J by 3 bases, with 12 bases between. CDR3 nucleotides: TGTGCCAGCAGCCCCTCGACAGTTACAGATACGCAGTATTTT. Translating gives CASSPSTVTDTQYF. Complete variable domain (other parts from reference TRBV5-4 and TRBJ2-3): ETGVTQSPTHLIKTRGQQVTLRCSSQSGHNTVSWYQQALGQGPQFIFQYYREEENGRGNFPPRFSGLQFPNYSSELNVNALELDDSALYLCASSPSTVTDTQYFGPGTRLTVL.

This clonotype was recorded a few times. The V call is TRBV2, the J call TRBJ1-5; D gene unclear. Trimming left V 5 bases short and J 1 base short, with 6 bases between. The CDR3 loop spans 13 amino acids. CDR1 SNHLY and CDR2 FYNNEI come from the germline V gene. The CDR3 DNA follows: TGTGCCAGCAGTACAGAGAGCAATCAGCCCCAGCATTTT. This encodes CASSTESNQPQHF.

The chain links TRBV9 to TRBJ2-5, with 8 nucleotides matching TRBD2. With 4 bases clipped from V and 4 bases from J, the junction kept 3 bases outside the gene matches. The germline gives CDR1 SGDLS, CDR2 YYNGEE. The CDR3 totals 13 residues. The DNA of the CDR3 is TGTGCCAGCAGCATCGGACTAGCAGAGACCCAGTACTTC. This sequence encodes CASSIGLAETQYF.